This T cell receptor (beta chain) was identified in a study of blood T cell repertoires in COVID-19. Study-wide background: The United States, Italy and Spain supplied acute and convalescent COVID-19 samples. From T cells, B-cell-depleted T cells, or PBMCs came the material, which was cDNA or gDNA.

This clone was counted once. The CDR3 totals 14 residues. V gave up 4 bases and J gave up 7 bases, with 13 bases separating them. Germline-derived CDR1 and CDR2 are SGHAT and FQNNGV. Methods used by the authors: For nucleated cells, counts were estimated from reference gene primer amplification. This table comes from immunoSEQ multiplex PCR, and its TCRdb copy is limited to in-frame clones, with some not included. For V, J and clone size, that table is used; D and trimming come from the DNA. The sample yields over 110,000 clones, about 90% seen once. Source material: peripheral blood. This clonotype was sampled from a woman in her forties or fifties with acute or convalescent COVID-19. This sequence joins TRBV11-2 and TRBJ1-4; D is ambiguous. The CDR3 protein is CASSSTAGSEKLFF. The CDR3 DNA sequence: TGTGCCAGCAGCTCCACGGCGGGGAGTGAAAAACTGTTTTTT.